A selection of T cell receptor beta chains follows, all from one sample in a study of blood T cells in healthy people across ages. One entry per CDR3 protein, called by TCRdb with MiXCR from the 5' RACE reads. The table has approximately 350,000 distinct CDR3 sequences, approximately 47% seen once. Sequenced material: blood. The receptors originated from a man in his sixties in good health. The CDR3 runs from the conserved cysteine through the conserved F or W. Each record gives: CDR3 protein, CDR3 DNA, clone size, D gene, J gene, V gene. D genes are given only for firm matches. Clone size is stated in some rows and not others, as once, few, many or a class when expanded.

CAWKGYQETQYF | TGTGCCTGGAAAGGGTACCAAGAGACCCAGTACTTC | NA | NA | TRBJ2-5 | TRBV30
CASSEARAKPNTEAFF | TGTGCCAGCAGTGAAGCGCGGGCGAAACCGAACACTGAAGCTTTCTTT | NA | NA | TRBJ1-1 | TRBV2
CASSEIAGLAKNIQYF | TGCGCCAGCAGTGAGATAGCGGGGCTAGCCAAAAACATTCAGTACTTC | NA | TRBD2 | TRBJ2-4 | TRBV10-2
CASSYRAGGLYNEQFF | TGTGCCAGCAGCTACAGAGCGGGGGGGCTGTACAATGAGCAGTTCTTC | NA | TRBD2 | TRBJ2-1 | TRBV7-2
CASSGEDYWDTQYF | TGTGCCAGCAGCGGGGAGGACTACTGGGATACGCAGTATTTT | NA | NA | TRBJ2-3 | TRBV11-2
CSASWTGSSYEQYF | TGCAGTGCTAGCTGGACAGGATCTTCCTACGAGCAGTACTTC | NA | TRBD1 | TRBJ2-7 | TRBV20-1
CASSLRSQGLSSYNEQYF | TGTGCCAGCAGCCTCCGTAGTCAGGGGCTCAGCTCCTACAATGAGCAGTACTTC | NA | NA | TRBJ2-7 | TRBV9
CASSLVPSGFLGYEQYF | TGTGCCAGCAGTTTAGTGCCTAGCGGGTTTCTCGGCTACGAGCAGTACTTC | NA | TRBD2 | TRBJ2-7 | TRBV12-3/TRBV12-4
CASSEEGYEQYF | TGTGCCAGCAGTGAAGAGGGATACGAGCAGTACTTC | many | NA | TRBJ2-7 | TRBV6-1
CASTIGSSGSYEQYF | TGTGCCAGCACTATAGGGTCTAGCGGCTCCTACGAGCAGTACTTC | many | TRBD2 | TRBJ2-7 | TRBV28
CSAKGLAGEGQYF | TGCAGTGCTAAGGGACTAGCGGGAGAAGGGCAGTACTTC | NA | TRBD2 | TRBJ2-5 | TRBV20-1
CASSRSAGYYEQYF | TGTGCCAGCAGCAGGTCAGCTGGGTACTACGAGCAGTACTTC | NA | NA | TRBJ2-7 | TRBV6-2/TRBV6-3
CASSRPTSGRFIYEQYF | TGTGCCAGCAGCCGGCCGACTAGCGGGAGGTTTATCTACGAGCAGTACTTC | NA | TRBD2 | TRBJ2-7 | TRBV6-1
CASSYEGHADEQYF | TGTGCCAGCAGTTACGAGGGACATGCCGACGAGCAGTACTTC | once | NA | TRBJ2-7 | TRBV6-2/TRBV6-3
CATSRLTGRSGANVLTF | TGTGCCACCAGCAGACTGACGGGCCGCTCTGGGGCCAACGTCCTGACTTTC | NA | NA | TRBJ2-6 | TRBV15
CASILQSSGANVLTF | TGTGCCAGCATACTACAGTCCTCTGGGGCCAACGTCCTGACTTTC | NA | NA | TRBJ2-6 | TRBV6-1
CATLRGQGSYEQYF | TGTGCCACCCTCCGGGGACAGGGCTCCTACGAGCAGTACTTC | NA | TRBD1 | TRBJ2-7 | TRBV6-1
CASSATQGGEETQYF | TGTGCCAGCAGCGCCACACAGGGGGGTGAAGAGACCCAGTACTTC | NA | TRBD1 | TRBJ2-5 | TRBV9
CASSPRREESHNEQFF | TGTGCCAGCAGTCCCCGTCGGGAGGAGTCCCACAATGAGCAGTTCTTC | NA | TRBD2 | TRBJ2-1 | TRBV6-6
CASSPTGRNTQYF | TGTGCCAGCAGTCCGACGGGCCGAAATACGCAGTATTTT | once | NA | TRBJ2-3 | TRBV6-5
CASSPHGVYEQYF | TGTGCCAGCAGCCCACACGGGGTCTACGAGCAGTACTTC | few | NA | TRBJ2-7 | TRBV7-2
CASSPGPSYEQYF | TGTGCCAGCAGCCCGGGGCCCTCCTACGAGCAGTACTTC | many | NA | TRBJ2-7 | TRBV5-6
CASSFGAQEQFF | TGTGCCAGCAGCTTTGGGGCCCAGGAGCAGTTCTTC | NA | NA | TRBJ2-1 | TRBV7-2
CASSPRGGSEETQYF | TGTGCCAGCAGCCCTAGAGGGGGATCGGAAGAGACCCAGTACTTC | NA | NA | TRBJ2-5 | TRBV7-2
CAISVGQAYEQYF | TGTGCCATCAGTGTCGGACAGGCCTACGAGCAGTACTTC | NA | TRBD1 | TRBJ2-7 | TRBV10-3
CASSAPSGRFNEQYF | TGTGCCAGCAGCGCCCCTAGCGGGAGGTTCAACGAGCAGTACTTC | few | TRBD2 | TRBJ2-7 | TRBV12-3/TRBV12-4
CASSPTSVRVYEQYF | TGTGCCAGCAGCCCTACTAGCGTGAGAGTCTACGAGCAGTACTTC | NA | TRBD2 | TRBJ2-7 | TRBV9
CSARDSYGYTF | TGCAGCGCCCGGGACTCCTATGGCTACACCTTC | many | NA | TRBJ1-2 | TRBV29-1
CSARVGTLQSNEQFF | TGCAGTGCTAGGGTTGGGACCTTACAATCTAATGAGCAGTTCTTC | NA | NA | TRBJ2-1 | TRBV20-1
CASSPGGSWETQYF | TGCGCCAGCAGCCCAGGGGGTTCTTGGGAGACCCAGTACTTC | NA | TRBD1 | TRBJ2-5 | TRBV5-1
CASSEGTPGSYNSPLHF | TGTGCCAGCAGTGAGGGGACCCCGGGGTCCTATAATTCACCCCTCCACTTT | NA | NA | TRBJ1-6 | TRBV25-1
CASSLGASGDNEQFF | TGTGCCAGCAGTTTAGGGGCTAGCGGGGACAATGAGCAGTTCTTC | few | TRBD2 | TRBJ2-1 | TRBV12-3/TRBV12-4
CASSLVAGSVPETQYF | TGTGCCAGCAGCTTAGTCGCGGGTTCGGTTCCAGAGACGCAGTATTTT | NA | NA | TRBJ2-3 | TRBV11-2
CSARGTGAGTDTQYF | TGCAGTGCTAGAGGAACAGGGGCCGGCACAGATACGCAGTATTTT | NA | TRBD1 | TRBJ2-3 | TRBV20-1
CASSLGLGGETQYF | TGTGCCAGCAGCTTAGGACTGGGGGGAGAGACCCAGTACTTC | many | NA | TRBJ2-5 | TRBV7-2
CAISEGEINEQYF | TGTGCCATCAGTGAGGGAGAAATCAATGAGCAGTACTTC | NA | NA | TRBJ2-5 | TRBV10-3
CASKGVKNTEAFF | TGTGCCAGCAAGGGGGTGAAGAACACTGAAGCTTTCTTT | NA | NA | TRBJ1-1 | TRBV25-1
CASSQERGGQNEQFF | TGTGCCAGCAGCCAAGAGCGGGGGGGCCAGAATGAGCAGTTCTTC | once | TRBD2 | TRBJ2-1 | TRBV3-1
CASSLGVGGFETQYF | TGTGCCAGCAGCTTAGGAGTTGGCGGGTTTGAGACCCAGTACTTC | NA | NA | TRBJ2-5 | TRBV7-3